This T cell receptor (beta chain) was sequenced during a study of blood T cell repertoires in COVID-19. About the study: PBMCs, B-cell-depleted T cells, or T cells were the source of the cDNA or gDNA that made up the material.

Profiling relied on immunoSEQ multiplex PCR, and the TCRdb table lists in-frame clones only, not all of them. The sample has about 270,000 clones, 85% to 90% seen once. This receptor was identified in a woman aged 18-29 years who had recovered from COVID-19. The sequenced sample consisted of PBMCs or T cells enriched from blood (not recorded which).

The CDR3 here is CASNRGQGTNYGYTF. As DNA, the CDR3 is TGTGCCAGCAATCGGGGACAGGGGACCAACTATGGCTACACCTTC. The gene calls are TRBV6-5 and TRBJ1-2; the match to TRBD1 covers 10 bases. Trimming removed 7 bases from V and 2 bases from J; junction bases left unmatched: 7. CDR3 length equals 15 residues. Per the germline V gene, CDR1 is MNHEY and CDR2 is SVGAGI.